The rows below give T cell receptor beta chains drawn from one sample of a study of T cells of healthy individuals. TCRdb reanalysed the 5' RACE reads using MiXCR and keeps one entry per CDR3 protein. The sample records some 69,000 distinct CDR3 sequences, around 15% being singletons. These TCRs come from a human donor in good health. Each CDR3 is given with its conserved first and last residue. The D gene is left open where the match is weak. Expanded clones get a size class; other rows say once, few or many, or leave the size out.

>TRBJ1-6|.|TRBD1|TRBV18
CASSPRDSQNSPLHF
TGTGCCAGCTCACCAAGGGACAGTCAAAATTCACCCCTCCACTTT
>TRBJ2-7|.|TRBD1|TRBV4-2
CASSHPLTGGPYEQYF
TGTGCCAGCAGCCATCCCCTGACAGGGGGGCCCTACGAGCAGTACTTC
>TRBJ1-1|.|TRBD1|TRBV14
CASSQITGGTEAFF
TGTGCCAGCAGCCAAATTACAGGGGGGACTGAAGCTTTCTTT
>TRBJ1-2|many|.|TRBV5-1
CASSRRLNYGYTF
TGCGCCAGCAGCCGGCGACTGAACTATGGCTACACCTTC
>TRBJ2-7|.|TRBD1|TRBV7-8
CASSLYTGTALGNEQYF
TGTGCCAGCAGCCTATACACCGGGACAGCCTTGGGGAACGAGCAGTACTTC
>TRBJ2-2|.|TRBD2|TRBV7-2
CASSLLVGLAGGAGELFF
TGTGCCAGCAGCTTATTAGTCGGACTAGCGGGTGGGGCCGGGGAGCTGTTTTTT
>TRBJ2-3|.|.|TRBV5-1
CASSLDGRRKADTQYF
TGCGCCAGCAGCTTGGATGGGAGGAGGAAAGCAGATACGCAGTATTTT
>TRBJ2-5|many|.|TRBV6-2/TRBV6-3
CASSQETQYF
TGTGCCAGCAGCCAAGAGACCCAGTACTTC
>TRBJ1-6|many|TRBD1|TRBV10-3
CAIREGQGGNSPLHF
TGTGCCATCAGGGAGGGACAGGGGGGAAATTCACCCCTCCACTTT
>TRBJ1-2|.|TRBD1|TRBV12-3/TRBV12-4
CASSPGTGHYGYTF
TGTGCCAGCAGCCCCGGGACAGGGCATTATGGCTACACCTTC
>TRBJ2-5|few|TRBD2|TRBV12-3/TRBV12-4
CASTPREGYQETQYF
TGTGCCAGCACCCCTCGGGAGGGGTACCAAGAGACCCAGTACTTC
>TRBJ2-5|few|.|TRBV7-7
CASSPVRGGAETQYF
TGTGCTAGCAGCCCCGTTAGAGGGGGGGCTGAGACCCAGTACTTC
>TRBJ2-3|many|.|TRBV10-3
CAISEERGATQYF
TGTGCCATCAGCGAGGAGAGGGGGGCTACGCAGTATTTT
>TRBJ2-1|many|TRBD2|TRBV5-1
CASSKASGPSSYNEQFF
TGCGCCAGCAGCAAAGCTAGCGGCCCCAGCTCCTACAATGAGCAGTTCTTC
>TRBJ1-1|.|.|TRBV20-1
CSARELVGQVNTEAFF
TGCAGTGCTAGAGAACTGGTCGGACAAGTGAACACTGAAGCTTTCTTT
>TRBJ1-6|few|.|TRBV13
CASSLGQVNSPLHF
TGTGCCAGCAGCTTAGGACAGGTGAATTCACCCCTCCACTTT
>TRBJ2-3|.|TRBD2|TRBV6-5
CASSFSGADTDTQYF
TGTGCCAGCAGTTTTAGCGGGGCCGACACAGATACGCAGTATTTT
>TRBJ1-5|.|.|TRBV6-1
CASSDPQGNSQPQHF
TGTGCCAGCAGTGATCCTCAGGGGAACAGTCAGCCCCAGCATTTT
>TRBJ2-1|.|.|TRBV20-1
CSASEGWGLYNEQFF
TGCAGTGCTAGCGAGGGTTGGGGCCTGTACAATGAGCAGTTCTTC
>TRBJ2-1|.|TRBD2|TRBV2
CASSAGAGERFDEQFF
TGTGCCAGCAGCGCGGGTGCGGGAGAAAGGTTTGATGAGCAGTTCTTC
>TRBJ2-1|.|.|TRBV29-1
CSVGEGPFISSYNEQFF
TGCAGCGTTGGTGAGGGCCCCTTCATAAGCTCCTACAATGAGCAGTTCTTC
>TRBJ1-4|.|.|TRBV15
CATSREVGAPEKLFF
TGTGCCACCAGCAGAGAAGTGGGGGCTCCTGAAAAACTGTTTTTT
>TRBJ2-7|.|.|TRBV6-6
CASSYAQGVNEQYF
TGTGCCAGCAGTTACGCCCAGGGTGTCAACGAGCAGTACTTC
>TRBJ2-6|many|.|TRBV10-1
CASSASPGANVLTF
TGCGCCAGCAGTGCGAGTCCTGGGGCCAACGTCCTGACTTTC
>TRBJ1-2|many|.|TRBV5-1
CASSSTGTELGYTF
TGCGCCAGCAGCTCAACCGGGACCGAGCTCGGCTACACCTTC
>TRBJ1-5|.|.|TRBV5-6
CASSLEAAQPNQPQHF
TGTGCCAGCAGCTTGGAGGCCGCGCAACCTAATCAGCCCCAGCATTTT
>TRBJ1-3|many|.|TRBV20-1
CSAGQFSGNTIYF
TGCAGTGCTGGACAGTTCTCTGGAAACACCATATATTTT
>TRBJ2-7|many|.|TRBV28
CASSSGVYEQYF
TGTGCCAGCAGTAGTGGGGTCTACGAGCAGTACTTC
>TRBJ1-1|.|TRBD1|TRBV28
CASRGQGVNTEAFF
TGTGCCAGCAGGGGACAGGGGGTGAACACTGAAGCTTTCTTT
>TRBJ1-4|.|.|TRBV2
CASGRTVEEKLFF
TGTGCCAGCGGTAGGACAGTTGAGGAAAAACTGTTTTTT
>TRBJ1-6|.|TRBD1|TRBV27
CASSRTGEGSPLHF
TGTGCCAGCAGTAGGACAGGGGAGGGCTCACCCCTCCACTTT
>TRBJ2-7|many|.|TRBV6-1
CASSEKLDSSYEQYF
TGTGCCAGCAGTGAAAAACTTGACAGCTCCTACGAGCAGTACTTC
>TRBJ1-4|.|TRBD1|TRBV7-8
CASSLAVSGGNEKVFF
TGTGCCAGCAGCTTAGCGGTCTCAGGGGGCAATGAAAAGGTGTTTTTT
>TRBJ2-7|.|TRBD2|TRBV9
CASSVGAGGTYEQYF
TGTGCCAGCAGCGTAGGGGCGGGAGGGACCTACGAGCAGTACTTC
>TRBJ2-6|few|TRBD1|TRBV3-1
CASSHFTGADSGANVLTF
TGTGCCAGCAGCCATTTTACAGGGGCCGACTCTGGGGCCAACGTCCTGACTTTC
>TRBJ2-3|once|.|TRBV20-1
CSANEGGGSTDTQYF
TGCAGTGCTAATGAGGGTGGGGGCAGCACAGATACGCAGTATTTT
>TRBJ2-3|many|.|TRBV20-1
CSAPGPRLTDTQYF
TGCAGTGCTCCGGGACCCCGTCTCACAGATACGCAGTATTTT
>TRBJ1-3|few|.|TRBV5-6
CASSLVGNTIYF
TGTGCCAGCAGCTTAGTTGGAAACACCATATATTTT
>TRBJ1-4|many|.|TRBV9
CASSPMGGRGDEKLFF
TGTGCCAGCAGCCCCATGGGGGGGCGCGGGGACGAAAAACTGTTTTTT
>TRBJ2-1|few|.|TRBV4-3
CASSQPAGNEQFF
TGCGCCAGCAGCCAGCCGGCAGGGAATGAGCAGTTCTTC
>TRBJ2-7|.|.|TRBV7-9
CASRSSRAYEQYF
TGTGCCAGCAGATCCTCTAGGGCCTACGAGCAGTACTTC
>TRBJ1-1|few|.|TRBV5-1
CASSDSFNTEAFF
TGCGCCAGCAGCGACAGCTTTAACACTGAAGCTTTCTTT
>TRBJ2-2|few|.|TRBV6-6
CASCASNTGELFF
TGTGCCAGCTGTGCTTCGAACACCGGGGAGCTGTTTTTT
>TRBJ2-5|.|TRBD2|TRBV28
CASSSRRGGQETQYF
TGTGCCAGCAGCTCGCGGCGGGGGGGACAAGAGACCCAGTACTTC
>TRBJ1-5|many|.|TRBV4-1
CASSQDPFIDNQPQHF
TGCGCCAGCAGCCAAGATCCCTTTATAGACAATCAGCCCCAGCATTTT
>TRBJ2-7|.|.|TRBV9
CASSNNYEQYF
TGTGCCAGCAGCAACAACTACGAGCAGTACTTC
>TRBJ1-5|once|.|TRBV15
CATSPRPESRWPQHF
TGTGCCACCAGCCCAAGGCCAGAGTCGCGGTGGCCCCAGCATTTT
>TRBJ2-1|many|.|TRBV28
CASSSFGEYNEQFF
TGTGCCAGCAGTTCTTTTGGGGAATACAATGAGCAGTTCTTC
>TRBJ1-1|many|.|TRBV29-1
CSAGTPYTEAFF
TGCAGCGCCGGGACACCGTACACTGAAGCTTTCTTT